This T cell receptor beta chain emerged from a study of blood T cell repertoires in COVID-19. Study-level information: PBMCs, B-cell-depleted T cells, or T cells provided the cDNA or gDNA that made up the material.

Across 20 to 25 US areas, participants ranged in age from about 18 to 90 years. Using immunoSEQ multiplex PCR, the repertoire was profiled, and TCRdb retains in-frame clones only, with some absent. The repertoire holds about 410,000 clones, 90% seen once, with more than 0.55% in the top ten. The V end was cut by 3 bases, the J end by 4 bases, with 12 bases between. Per germline, CDR1 LNHNV and CDR2 YYDKDF (reference sequence). The CDR3 is 15 amino acids. This clone was seen once. Sequenced sample: PBMCs or T cells enriched from blood (not recorded which). This sequence originates from a man aged 18 to 29 who had recovered from COVID-19. The V call is TRBV15, the J call TRBJ2-2; TRBD2 is a possible D gene (6 bases). For the CDR3, the DNA is TGTGCCACCAGCAGCGCTGAGGAGGGCACCGGGGAGCTGTTTTTT. This gives the protein CATSSAEEGTGELFF.